The sample holds one count of the clone carrying this T cell receptor beta chain. Its antigen remains unknown. The sample is drawn from a study of cytomegalovirus exposure and HLA in healthy donors. The CDR3 runs 14 residues. Germline V gene lookup returns CDR1 SGHRS and CDR2 YFSETQ. V shed 0 bases and J shed 0 bases, with 4 bases lying between them. Whole-study results and caveats: In the approximately 120 validation repertoires, a later analysis found that first-cohort TCR clusters tended to co-occur. Under in vitro conditions, three CMV-associated chains were confirmed as specific for CMV antigens.

Measured with immunoSEQ multiplex PCR; TCRdb has only the in-frame clones, and not every one. The sample gives about 160,000 clones, about nine tenths of which show up once; around 5% is in the top ten. The sequence was collected from a woman in her thirties in good health and CMV-seronegative. The sequenced sample was PBMCs. The rearrangement joins TRBV5-1 to TRBJ2-4, with D hard to call. The DNA for the CDR3 is TGCGCCAGCAGCTTGGATGTAGCCAAAAACATTCAGTACTTC. It is translated as CASSLDVAKNIQYF.